Below, one T cell receptor beta chain is given with its context. This record belongs to a study of T-cell memory formation after mild COVID-19. TCRdb reanalysed the 5' RACE reads using MiXCR and keeps one entry per CDR3 protein. The sample carries around 300,000 distinct CDR3 sequences, roughly 13% recorded once. V shed 6 bases, J shed 7 bases, and the junction held 5 bases outside the gene matches. This CDR3 spans 13 amino acids. In germline, CDR1 is SGHAT, CDR2 FQNNGV. The TCR comes from a man between 18 and 29 years old who had mild COVID-19 (a few samples of this study predate the infection). Cell type and time point are not known. V is TRBV11-2 and J is TRBJ2-2; 7 nucleotides agree with TRBD1. Sequenced: PBMCs or a T cell subset sorted from them (not recorded which). The chain's CDR3 is CASSWDSIGELFF. Here the CDR3 DNA reads TGTGCCAGCAGTTGGGACAGTATCGGGGAGCTGTTTTTT.